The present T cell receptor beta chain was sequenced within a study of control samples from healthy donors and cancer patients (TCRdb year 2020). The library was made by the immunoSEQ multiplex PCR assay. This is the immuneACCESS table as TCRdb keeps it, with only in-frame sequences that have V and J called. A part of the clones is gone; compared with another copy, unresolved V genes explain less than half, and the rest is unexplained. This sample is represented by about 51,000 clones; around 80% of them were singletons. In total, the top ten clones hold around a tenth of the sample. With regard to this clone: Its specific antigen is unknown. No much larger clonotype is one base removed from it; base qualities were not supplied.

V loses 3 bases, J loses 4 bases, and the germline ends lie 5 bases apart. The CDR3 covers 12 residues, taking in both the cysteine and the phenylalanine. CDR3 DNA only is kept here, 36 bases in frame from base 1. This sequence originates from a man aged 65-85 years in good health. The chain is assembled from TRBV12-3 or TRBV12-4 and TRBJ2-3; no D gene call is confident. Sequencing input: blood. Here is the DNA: TGTGCCAGCAGTTTTGGTCCAGATACGCAGTATTTT. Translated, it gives CASSFGPDTQYF.